One sample yielded the 6 T cell receptor beta chains listed below, sequenced in a study of shared clonotypes between healthy human individuals. Sequencing was performed with immunoSEQ multiplex PCR; in TCRdb, only in-frame clones are kept and a portion is missing. The sample lists just over 95,000 clones, approximately 61% occurring once. The sample taken for sequencing was memory CD8+ T cells sorted from blood. Subset indicated: CD45RO+ cells pooled with CCR7-negative TemRA cells. The receptors come from a man aged 30 to 39 in good health.

The gene calls are TRBV2 and TRBJ1-5; D unclear. Germline loops: CDR1 SNHLY, CDR2 FYNNEI. The CDR3 runs 14 residues. Trimming cost V 7 bases and J 0 bases, with 10 bases left between them. CDR3: CASMRSHSNQPQHF. CDR3 nucleotides: TGTGCCAGCATGCGAAGTCATAGCAATCAGCCCCAGCATTTT.

This CDR3 reads CASSLVPGQRGNTEAFF. As DNA, the CDR3 is TGTGCCAGCAGCTTAGTACCGGGACAGCGAGGGAACACTGAAGCTTTCTTT. This rearrangement joins TRBV11-1 to TRBJ1-1, with TRBD1 matching 7 bases. Trimming cost V 1 base and J 1 base; bases outside gene matches: 9. Germline V gene data show CDR1 as SGHAT and CDR2 as FQDESV (reference sequence). The CDR3 length is 17 residues.

The chain links TRBV19 to TRBJ1-4; D not resolved. The V gene's germline CDR1 is LNHDA and CDR2 SQIVND (reference sequence). The CDR3 consists of 17 residues. The V end was cut by 2 bases, the J end by 0 bases, with 13 bases between. The CDR3 reads CASSICGRCSTNEKLFF. As DNA, the CDR3 is TGTGCCAGTAGTATATGCGGCAGATGTTCAACTAATGAAAAACTGTTTTTT.

This sequence joins TRBV15 and TRBJ1-4; D perhaps matches TRBD1 (6 bases). The CDR3 loop spans 16 amino acids. The germline CDR1 and CDR2 sequences are LNHNV and YYDKDF (reference sequence). V dropped 5 bases and J dropped 5 bases, with 18 bases sitting between them. Here the CDR3 DNA reads TGTGCCACCAGCCGAATGGCCAGGGGCGCGAATGAAAAACTGTTTTTT. Translation: CATSRMARGANEKLFF.

The V call is TRBV30, the J call TRBJ2-7; 8 bases match TRBD1. The V segment lost 0 bases and the J segment 2 bases; nucleotides outside the gene matches: 6. The CDR3 runs 15 residues. Looked up from germline, CDR1 is GTSNPN and CDR2 is SVGIG (reference sequence). The CDR3 protein is CAWSVFQGAAYEQYF. CDR3 DNA sequence: TGTGCCTGGAGTGTGTTCCAGGGGGCGGCCTACGAGCAGTACTTC.

This clone was counted a few times. The rearrangement uses TRBV9 and TRBJ2-1, with 9 bases that match TRBD2. The CDR3 is 15 residues long. CDR1 is SGDLS and CDR2 is YYNGEE in the germline V gene. The J segment lost 5 bases and the V segment lost 0 bases, leaving 3 bases of the junction unmatched. CDR3 DNA: TGTGCCAGCAGCGTAGAGACTAGCGGAGACAATGAGCAGTTCTTC. It yields the protein CASSVETSGDNEQFF.